This TCR beta chain is from a study of regulatory T cells in long-lasting Graves disease. Study as a whole: In persistent Graves' disease, antithyroid drugs had been taken for over 5 years and TSH receptor antibodies stayed positive.

CDR3-region Arm-PCR and iRepertoire HTBI primers produced the TCR beta libraries. MiXCR, applied by TCRdb to the multiplex PCR reads, yields one record per CDR3 protein. This table holds around 400,000 distinct CDR3 sequences, around 20% found once. Comments on this clonotype: No antigen is known for it. Given a much more abundant clone one base away, this may be a read error.

Sample time point: persistent/refractory GD, antithyroid drugs over 5 years with positive TRAb. Scientists built the TCR library using RNA that was extracted from PBMCs. An endocrinology department located in Xi'an, China, was where the patients came from. Into tubes containing EDTA, approximately 8.5 milliliters of peripheral blood were drawn. Findings of the study overall: Accuracy was possibly reduced by small sample size.

The input for sequencing was peripheral blood mononuclear cells (PBMCs), taken when the disease was refractory, from a patient treated with antithyroid drugs. This TCR was recovered from a female donor with Graves disease.

The DNA for the CDR3 is TGTGCCAGCAGCCAAGACTATGGCTACACCTTC. This gives the protein CASSQDYGYTF. V gene TRBV4-2 combines with J gene TRBJ1-2; D ambiguous. V lost 0 bases and J 4 bases, leaving 0 bases between the germline ends. The CDR3 covers 11 residues. In germline, CDR1 is LGHNA, CDR2 YNFKEQ.